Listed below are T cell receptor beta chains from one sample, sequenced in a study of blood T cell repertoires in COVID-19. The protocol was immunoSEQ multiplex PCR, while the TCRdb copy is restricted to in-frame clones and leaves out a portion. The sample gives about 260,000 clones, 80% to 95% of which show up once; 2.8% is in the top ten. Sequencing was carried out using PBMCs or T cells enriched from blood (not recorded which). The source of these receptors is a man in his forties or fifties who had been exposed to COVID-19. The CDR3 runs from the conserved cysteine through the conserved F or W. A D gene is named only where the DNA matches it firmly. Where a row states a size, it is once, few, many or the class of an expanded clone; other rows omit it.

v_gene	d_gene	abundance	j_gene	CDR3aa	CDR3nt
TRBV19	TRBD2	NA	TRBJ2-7	CASSRNPGGGSTIGEQYF	TGTGCCAGTAGTAGAAACCCTGGTGGCGGGAGCACAATCGGCGAGCAGTACTTC
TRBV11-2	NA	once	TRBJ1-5	CASSLGGGQPQHF	TGTGCCAGCAGCTTAGGGGGGGGTCAGCCCCAGCATTTT
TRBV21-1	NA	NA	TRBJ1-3	CASRWTIRSGNTIYF	TGTGCCAGCAGGTGGACAATACGATCTGGAAACACCATATATTTT
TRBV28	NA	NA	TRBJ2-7	CASSWQVGADEQYF	TGTGCCAGCAGCTGGCAGGTGGGGGCTGACGAGCAGTACTTC
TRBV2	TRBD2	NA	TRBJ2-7	CASIGGGPREQYF	TGTGCCAGCATCGGGGGGGGTCCCCGCGAGCAGTACTTC
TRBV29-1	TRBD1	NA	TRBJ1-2	CSVALGTGGGYGYTF	TGCAGCGTGGCCCTCGGGACAGGGGGAGGCTATGGCTACACCTTC
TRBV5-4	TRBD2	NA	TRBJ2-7	CASSPPGLAREQYF	TGTGCCAGCAGCCCTCCGGGACTAGCTCGCGAGCAGTACTTC
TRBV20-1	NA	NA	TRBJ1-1	CSARRQGEAFF	TGCAGTGCTAGGCGTCAGGGCGAAGCTTTCTTT
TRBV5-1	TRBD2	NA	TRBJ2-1	CASSLGLAGGLSYNEQFF	TGCGCCAGCAGCTTGGGACTAGCGGGAGGATTGTCCTACAATGAGCAGTTCTTC
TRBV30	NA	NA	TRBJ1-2	CAWIPDGAYGYTF	TGTGCCTGGATCCCAGACGGAGCCTATGGCTACACCTTC
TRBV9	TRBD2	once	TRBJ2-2	CASSDPGTSGTANTGELFF	TGTGCCAGCAGCGATCCAGGGACTAGCGGGACCGCGAACACCGGGGAGCTGTTTTTT
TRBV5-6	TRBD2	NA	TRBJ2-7	CASLSPQRDDYEQYF	TGTGCCAGCCTAAGCCCCCAGCGGGATGATTACGAGCAGTACTTC
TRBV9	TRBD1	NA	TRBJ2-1	CASSVATGQAYNEQFF	TGTGCCAGCAGCGTAGCTACGGGACAGGCTTACAATGAGCAGTTCTTC
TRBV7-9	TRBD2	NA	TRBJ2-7	CASSFSGRASAEQYF	TGTGCCAGCAGCTTTAGCGGGAGGGCCAGCGCCGAGCAGTACTTC
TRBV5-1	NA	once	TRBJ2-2	CASSAQDPGAGELFF	TGCGCCAGCAGCGCCCAGGATCCTGGCGCCGGGGAGCTGTTTTTT
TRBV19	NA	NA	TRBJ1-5	CASIFSAGDQPQHF	TGTGCCAGTATATTTTCGGCAGGGGATCAGCCCCAGCATTTT
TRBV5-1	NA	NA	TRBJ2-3	CASKEGPLQYF	TGCGCCAGCAAAGAGGGCCCGCTGCAGTATTTT
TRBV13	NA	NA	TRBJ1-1	CASSLVQGLNTEAFF	TGTGCCAGCAGCTTAGTACAGGGCCTCAACACTGAAGCTTTCTTT
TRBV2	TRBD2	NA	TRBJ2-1	CASSVAGTSGFHEQFF	TGTGCCAGCAGTGTGGCCGGGACTAGCGGCTTCCATGAGCAGTTCTTC
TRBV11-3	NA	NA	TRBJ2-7	CASSLLEVPYEQYF	TGTGCCAGCAGCTTACTAGAGGTCCCCTACGAGCAGTACTTC
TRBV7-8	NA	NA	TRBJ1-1	CASSLGGRYTEAFF	TGTGCCAGCAGCTTAGGGGGCCGTTACACTGAAGCTTTCTTT
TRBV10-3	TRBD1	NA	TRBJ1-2	CAISGTGLDYGYTF	TGTGCCATCAGTGGGACAGGGTTAGACTATGGCTACACCTTC